By frequency in the sample, the clone carrying this TCR beta chain is medium-sized. This specimen belongs to a study of blood T cell repertoires in COVID-19. Background on the study: Samples representing acute and convalescent COVID-19 were sourced from the United States, Italy and Spain.

In Cohort 3, a recovered donor had either two negative PCRs, clearance, or symptom resolution. This table comes from immunoSEQ multiplex PCR, and its TCRdb copy is limited to in-frame clones, with some not included. The sample consists of about 330,000 clones, about 87% of them appearing once. Trimming cost V 6 bases and J 1 base, with 13 bases left between them. Germline CDR1 LNHDA, CDR2 SQIVND (reference sequence). The CDR3 is 15 residues long. The receptor comes from a man aged 25 to 40 who had recovered from COVID-19. The sequencing sample was made of PBMCs or T cells enriched from blood (not recorded which). The chain is built from TRBV19 and TRBJ2-1; possible D gene TRBD2, 6 bases. CDR3 protein: CASRSMGGSYNEQFF. For the CDR3, the DNA is TGTGCCAGTAGATCCATGGGGGGATCCTACAATGAGCAGTTCTTC.